The TCR beta chain described here comes from a study of T cells in Graves' hyperthyroidism and ophthalmopathy. Using RNA transcripts as the source, TCR beta CDR3 regions were amplified. Primed by the HTBI set, a first-round RT-PCR was run on the TCR CDR3. Using its own MiXCR run on the multiplex PCR reads, TCRdb lists one record per CDR3 protein. Found here are fewer than 600,000 distinct CDR3 sequences, roughly 15% of them singletons; the top ten hold roughly 13%. Germline CDR1 reads SNHLY; CDR2 reads FYNNEI. The junction had 11 bases not matched to a gene; V was cut back by 6 bases and J by 12 bases. The CDR3 is 13 amino acids. This clonotype was found once. Clinical symptoms, serum thyroxine and TRAb, thyroid ultrasound and orbital computed tomography were used for the diagnoses.

The J gene is TRBJ1-5, the V gene TRBV2, with 7 bases identical to TRBD1. The TCR sequence derives from a woman in her thirties or forties with Graves' hyperthyroidism. The specimen sequenced was blood. CDR3 in DNA: TGTGCCAGCAGGCCAGGGGGTGGAGAGATCCAGCATTTT. As protein: CASRPGGGEIQHF.